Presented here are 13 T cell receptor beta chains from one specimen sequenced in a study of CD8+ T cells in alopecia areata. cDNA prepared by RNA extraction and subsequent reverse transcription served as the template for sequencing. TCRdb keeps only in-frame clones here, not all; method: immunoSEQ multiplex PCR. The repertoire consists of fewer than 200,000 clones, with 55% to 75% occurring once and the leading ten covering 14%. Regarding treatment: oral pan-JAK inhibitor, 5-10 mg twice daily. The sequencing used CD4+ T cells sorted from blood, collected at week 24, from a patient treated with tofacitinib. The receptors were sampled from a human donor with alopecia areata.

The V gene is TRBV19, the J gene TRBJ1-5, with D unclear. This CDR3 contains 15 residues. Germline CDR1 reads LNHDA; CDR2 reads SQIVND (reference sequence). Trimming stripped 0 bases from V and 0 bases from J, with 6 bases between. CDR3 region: CASSIEAHSNQPQHF. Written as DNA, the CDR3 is TGTGCCAGTAGTATAGAAGCACATAGCAATCAGCCCCAGCATTTT.

The CDR3 spells CSVVLQLNTEAFF. CDR3 nucleotides: TGCAGCGTTGTGTTGCAGTTAAACACTGAAGCTTTCTTT. This chain connects TRBV29-1 to TRBJ1-1; D unresolved. Germline V lookup: CDR1 SQVTM, CDR2 ANQGSEA. This CDR3 contains 13 residues. The germline V and J ends were trimmed by 4 bases and 2 bases, with 11 bases remaining between them.

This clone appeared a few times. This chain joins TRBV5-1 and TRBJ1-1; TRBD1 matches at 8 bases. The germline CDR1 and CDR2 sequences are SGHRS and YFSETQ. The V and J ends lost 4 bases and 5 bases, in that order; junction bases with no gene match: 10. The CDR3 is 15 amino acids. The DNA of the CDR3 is TGCGCCAGCAGCCCCGGGACAGGAGGGGGAACTGAAGCTTTCTTT. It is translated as CASSPGTGGGTEAFF. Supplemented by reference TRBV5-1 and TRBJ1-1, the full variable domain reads KAGVTQTPRYLIKTRGQQVTLSCSPISGHRSVSWYQQTPGQGLQFLFEYFSETQRNKGNFPGRFSGRQFSNSRSEMNVSTLELGDSALYLCASSPGTGGGTEAFFGQGTRLTVV.

CDR3 DNA sequence: TGTGCCAGCAGCGTAGCCACGTATGGCTACACCTTC. Its translation: CASSVATYGYTF. This chain uses TRBV9 with TRBJ1-2; the D is unclear. Germline CDR1 reads SGDLS; CDR2 reads YYNGEE. The CDR3 consists of 12 residues. Trimming cost V 0 bases and J 5 bases, with 5 bases left between them.

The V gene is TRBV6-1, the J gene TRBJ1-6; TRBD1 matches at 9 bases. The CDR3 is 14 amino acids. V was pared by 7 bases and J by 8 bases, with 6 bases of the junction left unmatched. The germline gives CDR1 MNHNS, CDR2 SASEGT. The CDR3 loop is CASILDRGYSPLHF. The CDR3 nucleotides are TGTGCCAGCATTTTAGACAGGGGGTATTCACCCCTCCACTTT.

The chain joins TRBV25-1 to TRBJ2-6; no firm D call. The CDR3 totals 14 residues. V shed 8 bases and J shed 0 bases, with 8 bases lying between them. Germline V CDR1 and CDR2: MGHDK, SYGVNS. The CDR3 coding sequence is TGTGCCAGCCGAAAATGCTCTGGGGCCAACGTCCTGACTTTC. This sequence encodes CASRKCSGANVLTF.

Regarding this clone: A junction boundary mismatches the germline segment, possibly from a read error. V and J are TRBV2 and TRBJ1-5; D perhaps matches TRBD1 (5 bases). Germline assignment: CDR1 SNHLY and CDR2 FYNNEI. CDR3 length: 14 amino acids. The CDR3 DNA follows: TGTGCCAGCAGGGAAGCCCGTGGGGGTCAGCCCCAGCATTTT. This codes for CASREARGGQPQHF.

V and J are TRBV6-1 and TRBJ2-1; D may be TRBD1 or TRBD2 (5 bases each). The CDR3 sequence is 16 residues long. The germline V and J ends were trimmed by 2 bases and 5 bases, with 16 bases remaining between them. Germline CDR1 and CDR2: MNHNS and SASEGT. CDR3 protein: CASSETVGPPDNEQFF. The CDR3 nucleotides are TGTGCCAGCAGTGAAACGGTGGGACCCCCTGACAATGAGCAGTTCTTC.

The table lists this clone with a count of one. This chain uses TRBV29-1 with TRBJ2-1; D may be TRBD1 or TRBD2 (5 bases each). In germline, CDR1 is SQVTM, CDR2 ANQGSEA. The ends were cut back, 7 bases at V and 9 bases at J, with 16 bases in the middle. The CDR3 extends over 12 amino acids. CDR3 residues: CSAWRRAGEQFF. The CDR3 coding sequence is TGCAGCGCGTGGCGCAGGGCGGGTGAGCAGTTCTTC.

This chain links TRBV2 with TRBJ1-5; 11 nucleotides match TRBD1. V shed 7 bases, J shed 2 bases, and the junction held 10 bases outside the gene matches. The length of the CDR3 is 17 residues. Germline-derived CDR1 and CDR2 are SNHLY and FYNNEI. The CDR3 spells CASTLGQGGSGNQPQHF. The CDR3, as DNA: TGTGCCAGCACCCTGGGACAGGGGGGGTCGGGCAATCAGCCCCAGCATTTT.

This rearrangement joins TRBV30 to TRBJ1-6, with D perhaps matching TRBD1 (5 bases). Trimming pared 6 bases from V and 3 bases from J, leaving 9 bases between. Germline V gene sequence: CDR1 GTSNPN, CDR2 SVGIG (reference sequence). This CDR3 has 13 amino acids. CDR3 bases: TGTGCCTGTTCGGGGGTCTATAATTCACCCCTCCACTTT. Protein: CACSGVYNSPLHF.

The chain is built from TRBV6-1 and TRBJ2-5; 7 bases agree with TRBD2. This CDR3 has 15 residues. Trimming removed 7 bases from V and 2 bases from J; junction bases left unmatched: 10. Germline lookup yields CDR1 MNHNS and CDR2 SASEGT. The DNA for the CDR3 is TGTGCCAGCATTCAAACGGGACTAAATCAAGAGACCCAGTACTTC. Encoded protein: CASIQTGLNQETQYF.

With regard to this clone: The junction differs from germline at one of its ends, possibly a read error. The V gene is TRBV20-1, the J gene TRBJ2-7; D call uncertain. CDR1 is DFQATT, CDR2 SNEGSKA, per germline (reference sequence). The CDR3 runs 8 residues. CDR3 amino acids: CRHNEQYF. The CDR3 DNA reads TGTCGTCATAACGAGCAGTACTTC.